Listed here is a single TCR beta chain. The antigen is not known. This record belongs to a study of shared clonotypes between healthy human individuals. Looked up from germline, CDR1 is KGHSH and CDR2 is LQKENI. The V and J ends lost 3 bases and 6 bases, in that order; junction bases with no gene match: 7. This CDR3 has 14 residues. The run depth of the assay was deep. On sorted subsets, replicate PCRs used approximately 190 ng DNA, or about 30,000 T cell genomes. Clones were sequenced by immunoSEQ multiplex PCR, and TCRdb holds only the in-frame ones, with some missing. This table has about 2.4 million clones, approximately 93% appearing once. General observations from the study: Among the subsets, naive ones generally showed larger estimated richness than memory ones.

The chain has TRBV18 and TRBJ2-7; 8 nucleotides line up with TRBD2. This clonotype originated in a man between 18 and 29 years old in good health. Some clones in this sample may be carry-over from other donors' samples. Sequenced material: naive CD4+ T cells from PBMCs. Subset of the sample: CD45RA+ positively selected. The CDR3 spells CASSPFGRGREQYF. The CDR3 DNA reads as TGTGCCAGCTCACCGTTCGGGAGGGGTCGCGAGCAGTACTTC.